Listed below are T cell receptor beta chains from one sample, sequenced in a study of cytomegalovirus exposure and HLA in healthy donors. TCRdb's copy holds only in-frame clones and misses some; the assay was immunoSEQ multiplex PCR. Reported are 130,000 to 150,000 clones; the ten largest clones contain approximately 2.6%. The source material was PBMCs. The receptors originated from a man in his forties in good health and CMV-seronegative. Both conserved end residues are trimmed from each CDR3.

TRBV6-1	ASSGGTSGDSKRKTQY
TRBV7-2	ASSLIASGGFGETQY
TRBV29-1	SVRSGFLGPQH
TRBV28	ASNGLSSYEQY
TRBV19	ASQPPRSLGVYGYT
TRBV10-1	ASRGTGDPFYEQY
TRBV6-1	ASSEEHNIQY
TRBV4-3	ASSQDSTDTEAF
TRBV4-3	ASSQDLAAYNEQF
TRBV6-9	ASSYSTVNTEAF
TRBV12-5	ASGSGLAGLNEQF
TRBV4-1	ASSQDPGTPKNIQY
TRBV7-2	ASSLILLATDTQY
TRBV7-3	ASSSGDMNTEAF
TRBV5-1	ASSYGQGGTEAF
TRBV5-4	ASSFGGEQY
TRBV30	AWSVVAGASGHNTEAF
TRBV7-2	ASSPIQLGGDEQF
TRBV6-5	ASSYSSRVPDTQY
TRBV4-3	ASSQDFTGELF
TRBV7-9	ASSPTAGTEAF
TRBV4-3	ASSQDFLGGQETQY
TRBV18	ASYSVEAGGEQF
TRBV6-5	ASSYRQGQIGYT
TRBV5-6	ASSGRGRETQY
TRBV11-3	ASSLADRADEQY
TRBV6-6	ASSYLRGGNQPQH
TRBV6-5	ASSGRGRSYGYT
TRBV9	ASSQGGGQADTQY
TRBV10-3	AISALAGDTGELF
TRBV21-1	ASSGRDRERLTEAF